This T cell receptor (beta chain) derives from a study of siplizumab effects on memory and regulatory T cells (dated by TCRdb to between 2018 and 2021). With respect to the entire study: The study examined how the anti-CD2 antibody siplizumab affects alloreactive T-cell subsets in allogeneic mixed lymphocyte reactions built from human PBMCs. The paper as a whole reports these results and caveats: Siplizumab significantly lowered the cumulative frequency of alloreactive sequences that could be traced to unstimulated CD4+ memory T cells. Roughly 80-95% of proliferating CD4+ or CD8+ clones could not be assigned a naive or memory phenotype. Greater diversity appeared to be present in unstimulated naive T cells than in memory T cells, and a substantial contribution to the alloresponse seemed to be made by naive cells. Whether proliferating Tregs from siplizumab cultures actually had suppressive function was not functionally confirmed. Sequences below about 10^-5 frequency were poorly captured, so only a minor fraction of alloreactive clones could be mapped to unstimulated subsets. In reactions with siplizumab, an average of approximately 70% of mappable alloreactive CD4+ clones were Treg-derived, compared with approximately 29% in control reactions.

Sorted unstimulated T cells and proliferating T cells recovered from mixed lymphocyte reactions were subjected to TCRbeta CDR3 sequencing. Fresh whole blood from roughly nine HLA-typed healthy donors was used as the source from which PBMCs were isolated. Unstimulated CD4+ regulatory T cells were FACS-sorted to map the origin of alloreactive clones. The receptor library was made with the immunoSEQ multiplex PCR assay. Approximately 93,000 TCR templates per sample were assayed by the deep sequencing platform. Genomic DNA extracted from sorted T cells was the material used for TCRbeta CDR3 sequencing. The published analysis was carried out like this. The R programming language was used for the clonal analysis of the TCRbeta CDR3 data. Alloreactive CD4+ and CD8+ clones were identified by comparing unstimulated samples to CFSE-low samples taken after the reaction. By matching sequences to the repertoires of sorted unstimulated Treg and non-Treg cells, each alloreactive CD4+ clone was assigned a regulatory or non-regulatory origin. As stored in TCRdb, this immuneACCESS dataset retains in-frame rearrangements with V and J assigned. A fraction of the clones does not appear; measured against another copy, unresolved V genes explain less than half of the discrepancy, and the remainder lacks a known reason. V and J calls and clone size are as listed in that table; D and trimming were resolved from the DNA. The sample table records roughly 97,000 clones; over 85% of these occur just once. The ten largest clones add up to roughly 0.62% of the sample.

Measured from the cysteine to the phenylalanine, the CDR3 is 16 residues long. Left in the record is the CDR3 DNA by itself, 48 bases read in frame from the first base. V gives up 6 bases and J gives up 0 bases, and the segment between their germline ends measures 18 bases. Sequences SGHRS (CDR1) and YFSETQ (CDR2) are obtained from the germline V gene. About this clone itself: Its antigen target is currently unknown. No per-base quality is available; no much larger clone lies one base away.

The rearranged chain carries TRBV5-1 and TRBJ1-1; the D gene remains uncertain. The sequenced sample consisted of Tregs sorted from blood. The receptor's source is a human donor in good health. At the DNA level, the sequence is TGCGCCAGCAAGATCGGGGTCCCCCTAATGAACACTGAAGCTTTCTTT. This gives the protein CASKIGVPLMNTEAFF. With the portions outside the CDR3 filled from the reference TRBV5-1 and TRBJ1-1 genes, the complete variable region becomes KAGVTQTPRYLIKTRGQQVTLSCSPISGHRSVSWYQQTPGQGLQFLFEYFSETQRNKGNFPGRFSGRQFSNSRSEMNVSTLELGDSALYLCASKIGVPLMNTEAFFGQGTRLTVV.